The 22 T cell receptor beta chains presented below share a single source sample, sequenced in a study of tumor and adjacent non-tumor tissue in lung cancer. This sample's RNA came from whole unsorted tissue. Three rounds of nested PCR, following a modified ARM-PCR protocol, produced the TCRbeta library. A single record per CDR3 protein comes from TCRdb applying MiXCR to the multiplex PCR reads. The table records more than 85,000 distinct CDR3 sequences, approximately 87% of them present only once. The sample taken for sequencing was lung tumor tissue. These receptors were collected from a man aged 70-80 years with non-small cell lung cancer.

Concerning this clonotype itself: At one boundary the junction diverges from the germline segment, which might be a read error. This sequence joins TRBV6-5 and TRBJ2-7; D possibly corresponds to TRBD1 (6 bases). This CDR3 contains 16 residues. Germline CDR1 reads MNHEY; CDR2 reads SVGAGI. CDR3 bases: TGTACCAGCAGACATACCGGACAGTTAAGCTCCTACGAGCAGTACTTC. This codes for CTSRHTGQLSSYEQYF.

With respect to this clonotype: The conserved phenylalanine or tryptophan normally closing the CDR3 is absent here, so this likely arose from a read error. Because the CDR3's place on the DNA is in doubt, the DNA is left out and the CDR3 is given as listed by TCRdb. This chain joins TRBV11-2 and TRBJ2-1; TRBD2, the table's D call, lacks a check against the DNA. The CDR3 is 16 amino acids in total, end residues counted. CDR1 is SGHAT, CDR2 FQNNGV, per germline. The CDR3 loop reads CASSPGAHNFVDEQSI.

The rearrangement links TRBV11-3 to TRBJ2-3; no clear D gene. The DNA end favors TRBJ1-5, so the J call may be wrong. Germline assignment: CDR1 SGHNT and CDR2 YENEEA. The CDR3 has 17 amino acids. The CDR3 nucleotides are TGTGCCAGCAGCCAAGTACTAGCGTGGTCGGGATCAGATACGCAGCATTTT. Translating gives CASSQVLAWSGSDTQHF.

About this clonotype itself: One end of the junction does not line up with germline, which may come from a read error. This chain joins TRBV6-6 and TRBJ1-1; D ambiguous. CDR3 length equals 17 residues. From germline, CDR1 is MNHNY and CDR2 SVGAGI (reference sequence). Written as DNA, the CDR3 is TGCGCCAGCAGACGCAACATTTGGGCGACAACGAACACTGAAGCTTTCTTT. Its translation is CASRRNIWATTNTEAFF.

This rearrangement joins TRBV19 to TRBJ1-1, with D unclear. CDR1 LNHDA and CDR2 SQIVND come from the germline V gene (reference sequence). Trimming removed 7 bases from V and 0 bases from J, with 9 bases in between. The CDR3 runs to 13 residues. The CDR3 reads CASNRFVNTEAFF. CDR3 nucleotides: TGTGCCAGTAATCGCTTCGTGAACACTGAAGCTTTCTTT.

The chain joins TRBV7-2 to TRBJ1-3; no definite D call. V was pared by 5 bases and J by 4 bases, with 9 bases between. This CDR3 region has 13 residues. Per the germline V gene, CDR1 is SGHTA and CDR2 is FQGNSA. This chain's CDR3 is CASSLGSGNTIYF. For the CDR3, the DNA is TGTGCCAGCAGCCTCGGGTCCGGAAACACCATATATTTT.

As to this clonotype: One junction end does not reproduce the germline sequence, and a read error may be involved. The V call is TRBV6-2 or TRBV6-3, the J call TRBJ2-7; no clear D. This CDR3 is built from 15 residues. CDR1 and CDR2 (germline): MNHEY, SVGEGT. CDR3 nucleotides: TGTGCCAGCAGTTACTCGATGGGTGGACCGGTCGAGCAATACTTC. Translated, it gives CASSYSMGGPVEQYF.

Notes on this clonotype: An end of the junction does not agree with germline; a read error may underlie this. This sequence joins TRBV7-8 and TRBJ2-5; TRBD2 is a possible D gene (6 bases). The CDR3 has 17 residues. Germline V lookup: CDR1 SGHVS, CDR2 FQNEAQ. CDR3 in amino acids: CASSIASSRTGGETQYF. Written as DNA, the CDR3 is TGTGCCAGCAGCATAGCGTCGAGCCGAACTGGGGGGGAGACCCAGTACTTC.

For this clonotype: Its ends do not fully match the called genes, so a read error is possible. The chain combines TRBV20-1 with TRBJ2-5, with D perhaps being TRBD1 or TRBD2 (6 bases each). This CDR3 is 15 amino acids long. Germline assignment: CDR1 DFQATT and CDR2 SNEGSKA (reference sequence). The CDR3 bases are TGCAGTGCTGGAGATCGGGCGGGCAAGGGGGGGACCCAGTACTTC. It codes for CSAGDRAGKGGTQYF.

The chain employs TRBV6-2 or TRBV6-3 and TRBJ2-1; no clear D gene. Germline CDR1 and CDR2: MNHEY and SVGEGT. The CDR3 totals 13 residues. The CDR3 reads CTCNRGGYNEQFF. Here the CDR3 DNA reads TGTACATGCAACAGAGGCGGTTACAATGAGCAGTTCTTC.

The chain is built from TRBV6-5 and TRBJ1-6, with no clear D. Germline V gene lookup returns CDR1 MNHEY and CDR2 SVGAGI. The V end was cut by 6 bases, the J end by 15 bases, with 27 bases between. The CDR3 covers 16 residues. CDR3 coding DNA: TGTGCCAGCAGACCTGACCGGAGCTCCTATAATCCACTCCTCCACTTT. The encoded protein is CASRPDRSSYNPLLHF.

In regard to this clonotype: One end of the junction varies from germline; a read error may be responsible. The rearrangement links TRBV29-1 to TRBJ2-5; D unclear. Germline V gives CDR1 SQVTM, CDR2 ANQGSEA. The CDR3 covers 16 residues. The CDR3 DNA reads TGCTGCGTCAAGCCCTATCTCCAGACGGGTCAAGAGACCCAGTACTTC. Its translation: CCVKPYLQTGQETQYF.

This clonotype was seen at least ten times. The chain uses TRBV7-9 and TRBJ2-7, with a possible D match to TRBD1 (5 bases). CDR1 and CDR2 from the germline V gene are SEHNR and FQNEAQ (reference sequence). The CDR3 consists of 16 residues. The ends were cut back, 4 bases at V and 0 bases at J, with 16 bases in the middle. CDR3 in DNA: TGTGCCAGCAGCTCAATACAGGCCTCTGGCTCCTACGAGCAGTACTTC. Its protein product is CASSSIQASGSYEQYF.

This clonotype was picked up many times. The chain recombines TRBV12-3 or TRBV12-4 with TRBJ2-3; D is unclear. The V gene lost 2 bases and the J gene lost 1 base, with 10 bases spanning the gap. This CDR3 comprises 15 residues. The CDR3 loop is CASSLTTVGTDTQYF. In DNA, the CDR3 is TGTGCCAGCAGTTTAACAACGGTAGGCACAGATACGCAGTATTTT.

With regard to this clonotype: This may be a read error, as it is one base from a much larger clone. The chain has TRBV28 and TRBJ1-2, with a possible D match to TRBD1 (5 bases). Germline-derived CDR1 and CDR2 are MDHEN and SYDVKM. Deletions cut 3 bases from V and 8 bases from J, with 13 bases between. The CDR3 is made up of 13 amino acids. CDR3 coding DNA: TGTGCCAGCAGTTTTGGCAGGGAATTGGGCTACACCTTC. Translated, it gives CASSFGRELGYTF.

Only a few counts were recorded for this clonotype. This chain uses TRBV11-2 with TRBJ1-1; D might be TRBD1 (6 bases). Germline V gene lookup returns CDR1 SGHAT and CDR2 FQNNGV. This CDR3 is built from 16 residues. The CDR3 spells CDISRGRAGVFTEAFF. CDR3 bases: TGTGACATCAGCCGAGGTAGGGCAGGGGTCTTCACTGAAGCTTTCTTT.

For this clonotype: At one boundary the junction diverges from the germline segment, which might be a read error. The DNA for the CDR3 is TGCGCCAGCAGGTCCCCGGGACCCTCTTCTCATAAGCAGTGTTTC. This gives the protein CASRSPGPSSHKQCF. The gene calls are TRBV10-2 and TRBJ2-1; tentatively, D is TRBD1 or TRBD2 (5 bases each). Germline CDR1 is WSHSY and CDR2 is SAAADI. The CDR3 contains 15 residues.

For this clonotype: The junction differs from germline at one of its ends, possibly a read error. The chain uses TRBV29-1 and TRBJ1-5, with D uncertain. CDR1 is SQVTM and CDR2 is ANQGSEA in the germline V gene. The CDR3 loop spans 13 amino acids. The CDR3 spells CNALTYSNQPQHF. The CDR3 DNA reads TGCAACGCTTTGACGTATAGCAATCAGCCCCAACATTTT.

As to this clonotype: A read error may explain this, as a much larger clone is one base away. This sequence joins TRBV2 and TRBJ2-2, with a possible D match to TRBD2 (6 bases). Germline V CDR1 and CDR2: SNHLY, FYNNEI. CDR3 length: 13 residues. This CDR3 reads CASSPGVTGELLF. The CDR3 DNA follows: TGTGCCAGCAGTCCGGGGGTCACCGGGGAGCTGTTATTT. Variable domain in full (rest from reference TRBV2 and TRBJ2-2): EPEVTQTPSHQVTQMGQEVILRCVPISNHLYFYWYRQILGQKVEFLVSFYNNEISEKSEIFDDQFSVERPDGSNFTLKIRSTKLEDSAMYFCASSPGVTGELLFGEGSRLTVL.

Notes on this clonotype: The CDR3 carries no conserved terminal phenylalanine or tryptophan, so it likely arises from a read error. The chain uses TRBV4-3 and TRBJ2-7; no reliable D call. Germline CDR1 reads LGHNA; CDR2 reads YSLEER. This CDR3 has 15 residues. Here the CDR3 reads CASNQDQKGYYEQYL. The CDR3, as DNA: TGCGCCAGCAACCAAGATCAGAAGGGATACTACGAGCAGTACCTC.

To note about this clonotype: The junction shows a germline mismatch at one end, possibly a read error. The chain links TRBV29-1 to TRBJ2-7; D perhaps matches TRBD1 (6 bases). CDR1 is SQVTM and CDR2 is ANQGSEA in the germline V gene. This CDR3 has 12 residues. CDR3 region: CSGLTGCNEQYF. The CDR3 bases are TGCAGCGGTCTTACAGGGTGCAACGAGCAGTATTTC.

As regards this clonotype: The conserved closing phenylalanine or tryptophan is absent in this CDR3, likely reflecting a read error. The genes are TRBV20-1 and TRBJ1-6; 7 bases fit TRBD1. CDR1 and CDR2 (germline): DFQATT, SNEGSKA (reference sequence). The CDR3 spans 16 residues. Here the CDR3 reads CSTRARQGISKSPLHI. The CDR3 DNA is TGCAGTACTAGAGCGCGACAGGGAATTAGTAAATCACCCCTCCACATT.